The 22 T cell receptor beta chains given below trace back to one sample, sequenced in a study of T cell clones after liver transplantation. This table comes from immunoSEQ multiplex PCR, and its TCRdb copy is limited to in-frame clones, with some not included. The table includes 45,000 to 55,000 clones, roughly 80% detected once. Sequenced material: CD4+ T cells from blood, taken before liver transplant. These receptors came from a human donor who received a liver transplant.

This sequence joins TRBV6-5 and TRBJ2-7; TRBD1 matches at 7 bases. Trimming took 2 bases from V and 6 from J; bases not matched to a gene: 7. Germline V gene sequence: CDR1 MNHEY, CDR2 SVGAGI. The CDR3 has 14 amino acids. The CDR3 protein is CASSYSGQAIEQYF. Here the CDR3 DNA reads TGTGCCAGCAGTTACAGTGGACAGGCCATCGAGCAGTACTTC.

The rearrangement joins TRBV7-3 to TRBJ1-4; perhaps TRBD1 as D (5 bases). V lost 7 bases and J lost 5, with 23 bases in between. Germline V gene data show CDR1 as SGHTA and CDR2 as FQGTGA. The CDR3 runs 17 residues. The CDR3 DNA sequence: TGTGCCAGCATGGATAGGGACGGCGATGCGACGAATGAAAAACTGTTTTTT. Its translation is CASMDRDGDATNEKLFF.

The chain carries TRBV5-1 and TRBJ2-7; TRBD2 aligns across 9 bases. This CDR3 is 16 amino acids long. J was trimmed by 4 bases and V by 4 bases; bases with no gene match: 12. CDR1 SGHRS and CDR2 YFSETQ come from the germline V gene. The CDR3 DNA reads TGCGCCAGCAGCCCGAGAGCTAGCGGGGTGACTTACGAGCAGTACTTC. Amino acids: CASSPRASGVTYEQYF.

The chain is built from TRBV18 and TRBJ2-7, with D unclear. CDR1 KGHSH and CDR2 LQKENI come from the germline V gene. The V end lost 2 bases, the J end lost 2 bases, and 10 bases lay between the germline ends. The length of the CDR3 is 14 residues. The chain's CDR3 is CASSPEAGTYEQYF. As DNA, the CDR3 is TGTGCCAGCTCACCAGAGGCAGGCACCTACGAGCAGTACTTC.

This clone was recorded a few times. This chain uses TRBV10-3 with TRBJ1-3, with no clear D. Germline CDR1 and CDR2: ENHRY and SYGVKD. The CDR3 is made up of 16 amino acids. V was shortened by 0 bases and J by 4 bases, with 13 bases between the two germline ends. The CDR3 protein is CAISESPPNGGNTIYF. The CDR3 DNA follows: TGTGCCATCAGTGAGTCCCCACCTAACGGGGGAAACACCATATATTTT.

This chain connects TRBV7-2 to TRBJ2-2; maybe TRBD1 (5 bases). This CDR3 comprises 16 residues. V was pared by 5 bases and J by 0 bases, with 13 bases between. Germline lookup yields CDR1 SGHTA and CDR2 FQGNSA. The CDR3 here is CASSHRTTANTGELFF. The CDR3 DNA reads as TGTGCCAGCAGCCACAGGACGACAGCGAACACCGGGGAGCTGTTTTTT.

The rearrangement uses TRBV10-3 and TRBJ1-1, with D perhaps TRBD1 (5 bases). Trimming stripped 5 bases from V and 3 bases from J, with 13 bases between. The CDR3 loop spans 14 amino acids. Germline CDR1 and CDR2: ENHRY and SYGVKD. CDR3 protein: CAISFQGPDTEAFF. Written as DNA, the CDR3 is TGTGCCATCAGTTTTCAGGGCCCGGACACTGAAGCTTTCTTT.

In this sample, this clone turned up a few times. The DNA of the CDR3 is TGTGCCAGTAGTGCAGCCATCTCAGGGAGGGAGAACATTCAGTACTTC. Its protein product is CASSAAISGRENIQYF. The chain uses TRBV19 and TRBJ2-4; TRBD2 matches at 7 bases. The V segment lost 5 bases and the J segment 7 bases; nucleotides outside the gene matches: 14. Germline CDR1 reads LNHDA; CDR2 reads SQIVND (reference sequence). The CDR3 is 16 residues long.

The V and J genes are TRBV9 and TRBJ2-7; 7 bases align to TRBD2. V lost 3 bases to trimming and J lost 0 bases; unmatched junction nucleotides: 6. The CDR3 has 15 residues. CDR1 is SGDLS and CDR2 is YYNGEE in the germline V gene. Written as DNA, the CDR3 is TGTGCCAGCAGCGGGGCTAGCGGCCCCTCCTACGAGCAGTACTTC. Translation gives CASSGASGPSYEQYF.

This clone was seen only once. The chain couples TRBV30 to TRBJ1-4; D is unclear. Germline values: CDR1 GTSNPN, CDR2 SVGIG (reference sequence). The germline V and J ends were trimmed by 3 bases and 0 bases, with 8 bases remaining between them. CDR3 length: 14 residues. CDR3 bases: TGTGCCTGGAGCTCTTACGCAACTAATGAAAAACTGTTTTTT. It encodes CAWSSYATNEKLFF.

This clone was observed once. This chain connects TRBV4-1 to TRBJ2-2; D possibly matches TRBD1 or TRBD2 (5 bases each). Germline assignment: CDR1 MGHRA and CDR2 YSYEKL. Trimming shortened V by 1 base and J by 6 bases, and 24 bases separated the two germline ends. This CDR3 spans 19 amino acids. This chain's CDR3 is CASSQGSVRTVDKAGELFF. The CDR3 bases are TGCGCCAGCAGCCAAGGTAGCGTGAGGACGGTGGACAAGGCCGGGGAGCTGTTTTTT.

The table lists this clone with a few counts. V is TRBV6-5 and J is TRBJ2-7; the match to TRBD1 covers 7 bases. In germline, CDR1 is MNHEY, CDR2 SVGAGI. CDR3 length equals 14 residues. V shed 5 bases and J 1 base; nucleotides not matched to a gene: 5. This CDR3 is CASSRQGVSYEQYF. The CDR3, as DNA: TGTGCCAGCAGTCGACAGGGAGTGTCCTACGAGCAGTACTTC.

The chain is built from TRBV28 and TRBJ2-3, with TRBD2 identical over 7 bases. This CDR3 region has 16 residues. Germline V lookup: CDR1 MDHEN, CDR2 SYDVKM. Trimming at V came to 7 bases and at J to 1 base, leaving 11 bases not matched to a gene. The CDR3 protein is CASTGEMGGGTDTQYF. The CDR3 region has the DNA TGTGCCAGCACCGGGGAGATGGGGGGGGGCACAGATACGCAGTATTTT.

J is TRBJ2-1 and V is TRBV9; D unresolved. Per germline, CDR1 SGDLS and CDR2 YYNGEE. The V gene lost 2 bases and the J gene lost 0 bases, with 9 bases spanning the gap. The length of the CDR3 is 15 residues. The CDR3 nucleotides read TGTGCCAGCAGCGTTTCGGAAAGCTCCTACAATGAGCAGTTCTTC. Translating gives CASSVSESSYNEQFF.

This clone was seen a few times. The gene calls are TRBV2 and TRBJ1-2; D may be TRBD1 (6 bases). Trimming took 2 bases from V and 6 from J, leaving 7 bases between them. Germline V gene data show CDR1 as SNHLY and CDR2 as FYNNEI. This CDR3 is 12 amino acids long. The CDR3 loop reads CASSETGNGYTF. The CDR3 nucleotides are TGTGCCAGCAGTGAAACAGGGAATGGCTACACCTTC.

This chain uses TRBV5-1 with TRBJ2-7, with 7 bases matching TRBD2. Germline V lookup: CDR1 SGHRS, CDR2 YFSETQ. J lost 2 bases, V lost 4 bases, and 3 bases had no gene match. The CDR3 has 13 amino acids. The CDR3 bases are TGCGCCAGCAGCCCGGGGACTACCTACGAGCAGTACTTC. It specifies CASSPGTTYEQYF.

This clone was found once. The V gene is TRBV7-9, the J gene TRBJ1-2; D is uncertain. The CDR3 runs 13 residues. Germline V gives CDR1 SEHNR, CDR2 FQNEAQ (reference sequence). The V gene lost 6 bases and the J gene lost 7 bases, with 15 bases spanning the gap. CDR3 protein: CASSSKVVGGYTF. The CDR3 DNA sequence: TGTGCCAGCAGTTCCAAGGTTGTGGGTGGCTACACCTTC.

The chain is built from TRBV4-3 and TRBJ2-4; 8 positions match TRBD1. Germline V gives CDR1 LGHNA, CDR2 YSLEER. The CDR3 is made up of 19 amino acids. V dropped 0 bases and J dropped 0; count of bases not matched to a gene: 10. The DNA of the CDR3 is TGCGCCAGCAGCCAAGACCCAGGGGGCTCGGATTTAGCCAAAAACATTCAGTACTTC. Its protein product is CASSQDPGGSDLAKNIQYF.

The chain recombines TRBV2 with TRBJ2-3; the D gene is possibly TRBD2 (5 bases). Germline V gene lookup returns CDR1 SNHLY and CDR2 FYNNEI. The CDR3 length is 16 residues. The V end lost 6 bases, the J end lost 5 bases, and 21 bases lay between the germline ends. As DNA, the CDR3 is TGTGCCAGCAGCCCCGCTGGTGGAGGAGGTATAGATACGCAGTATTTT. Its translation is CASSPAGGGGIDTQYF. The full variable domain, with the rest looked up from reference TRBV2 and TRBJ2-3, is EPEVTQTPSHQVTQMGQEVILRCVPISNHLYFYWYRQILGQKVEFLVSFYNNEISEKSEIFDDQFSVERPDGSNFTLKIRSTKLEDSAMYFCASSPAGGGGIDTQYFGPGTRLTVL.

The chain carries TRBV6-6 and TRBJ1-5; D is possibly TRBD1 (6 bases). Germline CDR1 reads MNHNY; CDR2 reads SVGAGI (reference sequence). V was pared by 2 bases and J by 11 bases, with 13 bases between. The CDR3 runs to 13 residues. CDR3 in amino acids: CASSYEGEGAQHF. CDR3 nucleotides: TGTGCCAGCAGTTACGAGGGGGAAGGGGCCCAGCATTTT.

This clone is a singleton in its sample. V and J are TRBV7-3 and TRBJ2-3, with 7 bases aligning to TRBD1. CDR1 and CDR2 (germline): SGHTA, FQGTGA. The CDR3 length is 13 residues. The V segment lost 5 bases and the J segment 4 bases; nucleotides outside the gene matches: 3. The CDR3 region is CASSRRGSDTQYF. CDR3 bases: TGTGCCAGCAGCCGCAGGGGGTCAGATACGCAGTATTTT.

The CDR3 coding sequence is TGTGCCAGCAGCTCGGGGAGATCAGACACCGGGGAGCTGTTTTTT. Residues: CASSSGRSDTGELFF. The rearrangement joins TRBV7-3 to TRBJ2-2, with D possibly being TRBD2 (5 bases). The V gene lost 4 bases and the J gene lost 3 bases, with 12 bases spanning the gap. Germline CDR1 is SGHTA and CDR2 is FQGTGA. The CDR3 length is 15 residues.